The next 2 T cell receptor beta chains were all read from a single sample in a study of blood T cell repertoires in COVID-19 (dated by TCRdb to about 2020). Libraries were constructed by the immunoSEQ multiplex PCR assay. TCRdb retrieved this table from immuneACCESS and kept in-frame rearrangements only. Not all clones are present; in checked studies, unresolved V genes account for under half, and no reason is known for the remainder. The sample table holds some 140,000 clones, of which approximately 80% were seen once. 25% to 30% of the sample rests with the top ten. Sequencing was carried out using peripheral blood. The receptors shown here come from a woman in her sixties with acute or convalescent COVID-19.

V usage is TRBV6-5 and J usage is TRBJ1-5; D gene unclear. This CDR3 contains 14 residues. Germline values: CDR1 MNHEY, CDR2 SVGAGI. V was clipped by 2 bases and J by 8 bases, with 13 bases between them. CDR3 nucleotide sequence: TGTGCCAGCAGTTACGGCAGGACTGGGGAGCCCCAGCATTTT. Its translation is CASSYGRTGEPQHF.

The chain combines TRBV7-9 with TRBJ1-1; 7 bases line up with TRBD1. This CDR3 region has 14 residues. Germline CDR1 and CDR2: SEHNR and FQNEAQ (reference sequence). V lost 5 bases, J lost 1 base, and 4 bases stayed unmatched. The CDR3 DNA reads as TGTGCCAGCAGCGCCGGACAGGAGAACACTGAAGCTTTCTTT. Amino acid sequence: CASSAGQENTEAFF.